This record looks at one T cell receptor beta chain sequence and its context. Antigen: not known. The sample originates from a study of shared clonotypes between healthy human individuals. Study-wide background: A donor's plate count was three for CD4 naive and three for CD4 memory; CD8 naive had two and CD8 memory one.

Generated by immunoSEQ multiplex PCR, the TCRdb table keeps only in-frame clones and is missing some. The sample includes 2 million to 2.5 million clones, 93% of them seen just once. The CDR3 has 14 residues. The germline gives CDR1 MNHNY, CDR2 SVGAGI (reference sequence). J lost 5 bases, V lost 6 bases, and 5 bases had no gene match. Findings and caveats of the study: Larger richness was generally estimated for naive than memory subsets.

Only Caucasian adults living in Nashville, Tennessee served as donors. The origin of this receptor is a man aged 18 to 29 in good health. Some clones in this sample may be carry-over from other donors' samples. Sequenced input: naive CD4+ T cells from PBMCs. Noted subset: CD45RA+ positively selected. The V call is TRBV6-6, the J call TRBJ2-1; 9 nucleotides line up with TRBD1. In DNA form, the CDR3 reads TGTGCCAGCAGCGACAGGGGGGCCGACAATGAGCAGTTCTTC. Translation: CASSDRGADNEQFF.